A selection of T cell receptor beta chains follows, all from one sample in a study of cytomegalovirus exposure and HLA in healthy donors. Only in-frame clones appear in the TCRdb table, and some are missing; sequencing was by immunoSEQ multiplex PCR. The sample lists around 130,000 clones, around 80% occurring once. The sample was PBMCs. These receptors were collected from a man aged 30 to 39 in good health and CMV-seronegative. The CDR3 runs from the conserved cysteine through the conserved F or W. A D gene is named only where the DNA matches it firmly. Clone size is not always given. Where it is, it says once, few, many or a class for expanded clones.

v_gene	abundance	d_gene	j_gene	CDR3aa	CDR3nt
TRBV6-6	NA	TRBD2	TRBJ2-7	CASSYSVAGGANEQYF	TGTGCCAGCAGTTATTCAGTAGCGGGAGGGGCTAACGAGCAGTACTTC
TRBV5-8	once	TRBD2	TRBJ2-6	CASPPEGRGGANVLTF	TGTGCCAGCCCCCCGGAGGGGAGGGGTGGGGCCAACGTCCTGACTTTC
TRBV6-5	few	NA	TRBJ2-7	CASSPRGGDYEQYF	TGTGCCAGCAGTCCCCGTGGAGGGGACTACGAGCAGTACTTC
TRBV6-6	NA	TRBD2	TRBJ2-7	CASSLGGGAYEQYF	TGTGCCAGCAGTTTGGGCGGGGGGGCCTACGAGCAGTACTTC
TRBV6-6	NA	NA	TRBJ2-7	CASSYTPQGEQYF	TGTGCCAGCAGTTACACCCCTCAGGGCGAGCAGTACTTC
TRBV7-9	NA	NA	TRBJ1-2	CASSLSGGGYTF	TGTGCCAGCAGCTTATCGGGAGGCGGCTACACCTTC
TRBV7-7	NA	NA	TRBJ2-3	CASTPPVDTQYF	TGTGCTAGCACCCCCCCCGTGGATACGCAGTATTTT
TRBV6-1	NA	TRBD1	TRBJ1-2	CASSPTGSNYGYTF	TGTGCCAGCAGTCCGACAGGGTCCAACTATGGCTACACCTTC
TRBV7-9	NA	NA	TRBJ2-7	CASSLLGGRGHEQYF	TGTGCCAGCAGCTTATTAGGAGGCAGGGGTCACGAGCAGTACTTC
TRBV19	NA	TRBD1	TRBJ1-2	CASSLGTANYGYTF	TGTGCCAGTAGCCTCGGGACAGCTAACTATGGCTACACCTTC
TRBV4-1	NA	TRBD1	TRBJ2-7	CASSHTTGDYEQYF	TGCGCCAGCAGCCATACCACAGGGGATTACGAGCAGTACTTC
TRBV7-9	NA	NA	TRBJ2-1	CASSLEWGRLDNEQFF	TGTGCCAGCAGCTTAGAGTGGGGCAGGCTAGACAATGAGCAGTTCTTC
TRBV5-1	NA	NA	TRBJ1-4	CASSSDPGEKLFF	TGCGCCAGCAGCAGCGACCCGGGGGAAAAACTGTTTTTT
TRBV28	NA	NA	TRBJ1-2	CASTPGISGYTF	TGTGCCAGCACCCCAGGGATTTCTGGCTACACCTTC
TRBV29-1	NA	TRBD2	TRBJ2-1	CSVGQLAGTGFYNEQFF	TGCAGCGTTGGACAATTAGCGGGAACGGGGTTCTACAATGAGCAGTTCTTC
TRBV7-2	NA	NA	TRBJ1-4	CASSPTGSGEKLFF	TGTGCCAGCAGCCCCACAGGGTCGGGTGAAAAACTGTTTTTT
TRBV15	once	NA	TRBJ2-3	CATSRDRGTDTQYF	TGTGCCACCAGCAGAGATAGGGGGACAGATACGCAGTATTTT
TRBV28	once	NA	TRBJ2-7	CASSFRPYEQYF	TGTGCCAGCAGTTTCAGGCCCTACGAGCAGTACTTC
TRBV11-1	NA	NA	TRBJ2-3	CASSRGSDTQYF	TGTGCCAGCAGCCGAGGGTCGGATACGCAGTATTTT
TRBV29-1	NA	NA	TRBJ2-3	CSVARGRTDTQYF	TGCAGCGTTGCAAGGGGTAGGACAGATACGCAGTATTTT
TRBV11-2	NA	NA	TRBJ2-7	CASSQDFNEQYF	TGTGCCAGCAGTCAAGACTTCAACGAGCAGTACTTC
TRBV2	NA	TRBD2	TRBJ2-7	CASCLEGLAGEQYF	TGTGCCAGCTGCCTAGAAGGACTAGCGGGTGAGCAGTACTTC
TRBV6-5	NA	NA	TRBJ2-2	CASRRGINTGELFF	TGTGCCAGCAGGAGGGGGATCAACACCGGGGAGCTGTTTTTT
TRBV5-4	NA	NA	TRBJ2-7	CASSLVAEGEQYF	TGTGCCAGCAGCTTGGTGGCGGAAGGCGAGCAGTACTTC
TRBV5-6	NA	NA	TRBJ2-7	CAGSFRQAYEQYF	TGTGCCGGCAGCTTTAGACAGGCCTACGAGCAGTACTTC
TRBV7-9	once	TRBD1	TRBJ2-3	CASSLSGTGGDTQYF	TGTGCCAGCAGCCTATCCGGGACAGGGGGAGATACGCAGTATTTT
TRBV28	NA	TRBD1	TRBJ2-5	CASSSRDRGYETQYF	TGTGCCAGCAGTTCCCGGGACAGGGGTTACGAGACCCAGTACTTC
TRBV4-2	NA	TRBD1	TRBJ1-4	CASSQSPGTGNEKLFF	TGTGCCAGCAGCCAATCACCCGGGACAGGGAATGAAAAACTGTTTTTT
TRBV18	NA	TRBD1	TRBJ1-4	CATLPRGRDRVFEKLFF	TGTGCCACCCTACCTAGAGGCCGGGACAGGGTTTTTGAAAAACTGTTTTTT
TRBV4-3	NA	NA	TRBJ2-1	CASSQDQGGEQFF	TGCGCCAGCAGCCAAGATCAGGGTGGTGAGCAGTTCTTC
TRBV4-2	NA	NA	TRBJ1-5	CASSQGGDRNQPQHF	TGTGCCAGCAGCCAAGGTGGTGACAGAAATCAGCCCCAGCATTTT
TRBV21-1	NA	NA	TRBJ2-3	CASSKGTSGGSCTDTQYF	TGTGCCAGCAGCAAAGGGACTAGCGGGGGCTCTTGCACAGATACGCAGTATTTT
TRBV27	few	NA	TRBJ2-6	CASRFQGAGANVLTF	TGTGCCAGCAGATTTCAAGGAGCTGGGGCCAACGTCCTGACTTTC
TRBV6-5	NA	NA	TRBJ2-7	CASSREHEQYF	TGTGCCAGCTCGAGGGAACACGAGCAGTACTTC
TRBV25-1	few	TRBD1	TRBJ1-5	CASSGGQGRASQPQHF	TGTGCCAGCAGCGGCGGACAGGGGAGAGCGAGTCAGCCCCAGCATTTT
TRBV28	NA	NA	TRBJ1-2	CASSFVDRSYGYTF	TGTGCCAGCAGTTTCGTCGACAGAAGTTATGGCTACACCTTC
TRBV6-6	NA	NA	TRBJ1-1	CASSYSRGNTEAFF	TGTGCCAGCAGTTACTCGAGAGGGAACACTGAAGCTTTCTTT
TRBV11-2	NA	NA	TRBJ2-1	CASSLGTAPYNEQFF	TGTGCCAGCAGCTTAGGTACAGCCCCCTACAATGAGCAGTTCTTC
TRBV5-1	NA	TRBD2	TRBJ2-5	CASSLGLAGGETQYF	TGCGCCAGCAGCTTGGGACTAGCGGGAGGGGAGACCCAGTACTTC
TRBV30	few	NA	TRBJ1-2	CAWSVRVSGVRGYTF	TGTGCCTGGAGTGTACGTGTGTCGGGGGTCCGGGGCTACACCTTC
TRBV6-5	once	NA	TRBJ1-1	CASSFGGTEAFF	TGTGCCAGCAGTTTTGGGGGGACTGAAGCTTTCTTT
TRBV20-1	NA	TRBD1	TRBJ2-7	CSALQGYEQYF	TGCAGTGCATTACAGGGGTATGAGCAGTACTTC
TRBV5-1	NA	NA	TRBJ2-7	CASSLEGFNEQYF	TGCGCCAGCAGCTTGGAGGGGTTCAACGAGCAGTACTTC
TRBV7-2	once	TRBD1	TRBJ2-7	CASSPTGTGGDEQYF	TGTGCCAGCAGCCCTACCGGGACAGGGGGTGACGAGCAGTACTTC
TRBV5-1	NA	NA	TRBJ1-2	CASSLMPGLGYTF	TGCGCCAGCAGCTTAATGCCAGGGTTAGGCTACACCTTC
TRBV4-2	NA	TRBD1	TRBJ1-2	CASSQDEGRGNGYTF	TGTGCCAGCAGCCAAGATGAGGGCAGGGGGAATGGCTACACCTTC
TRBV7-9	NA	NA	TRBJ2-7	CASSLGQREQYF	TGTGCCAGCAGCTTAGGACAGCGCGAGCAGTACTTC
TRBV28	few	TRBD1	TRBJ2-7	CASSLTGGSHEQYF	TGTGCCAGCAGTTTGACAGGGGGGAGCCACGAGCAGTACTTC
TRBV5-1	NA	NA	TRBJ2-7	CASSITLGGSYEQYF	TGCGCCAGCAGCATTACCCTTGGGGGGTCCTACGAGCAGTACTTC
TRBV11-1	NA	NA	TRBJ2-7	CASSLEYSYEQYF	TGTGCCAGCAGCTTAGAGTACAGCTACGAGCAGTACTTC
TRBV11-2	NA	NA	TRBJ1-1	CASSLIGGTEAFF	TGTGCCAGCAGCTTGATCGGGGGCACTGAAGCTTTCTTT
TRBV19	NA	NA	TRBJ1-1	CASSIAGGDTEAFF	TGTGCCAGTAGTATAGCCGGAGGGGACACTGAAGCTTTCTTT
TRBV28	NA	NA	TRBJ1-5	CASSWTVSSNQPQHF	TGTGCCAGCAGTTGGACAGTGAGTAGCAATCAGCCCCAGCATTTT
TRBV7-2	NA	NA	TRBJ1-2	CASSLVGGTQGGYTF	TGTGCCAGCAGCTTAGTTGGGGGGACCCAGGGTGGCTACACCTTC